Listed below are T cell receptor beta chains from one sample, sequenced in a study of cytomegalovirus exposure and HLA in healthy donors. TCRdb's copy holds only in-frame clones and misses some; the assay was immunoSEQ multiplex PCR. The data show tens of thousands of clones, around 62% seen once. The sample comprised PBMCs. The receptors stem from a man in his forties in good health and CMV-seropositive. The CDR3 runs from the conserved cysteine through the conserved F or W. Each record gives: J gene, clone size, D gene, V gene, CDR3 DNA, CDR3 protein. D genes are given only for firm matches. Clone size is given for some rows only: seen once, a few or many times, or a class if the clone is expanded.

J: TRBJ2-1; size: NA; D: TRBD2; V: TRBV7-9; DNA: TGTGCCAGCAGCTCCTTAACTAGCGGCATTTACAATGAGCAGTTCTTC; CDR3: CASSSLTSGIYNEQFF
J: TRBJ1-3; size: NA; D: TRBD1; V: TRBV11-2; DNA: TGTGCCAGCAGCCCACAGGGGACCTCTGGAAACACCATATATTTT; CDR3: CASSPQGTSGNTIYF
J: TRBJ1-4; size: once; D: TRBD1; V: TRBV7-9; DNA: TGTGCCAGCAGCTTAGTAGGACAGGGGGAGGTAAAACTGTTTTTT; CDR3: CASSLVGQGEVKLFF
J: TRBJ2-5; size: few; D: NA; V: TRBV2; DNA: TGTGCCAGCGCGGCGGAGGGCACACCACGGGAGACCCAGTACTTC; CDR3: CASAAEGTPRETQYF
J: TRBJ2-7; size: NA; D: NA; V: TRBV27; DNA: TGTGCCAGCAGTTATGTGAGCAGGTCGCAGCAGTACTTC; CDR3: CASSYVSRSQQYF
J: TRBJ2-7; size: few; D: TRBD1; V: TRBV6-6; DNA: TGTGCCAGCAGTAGGGACAGGGTGGGCGAGCAGTACTTC; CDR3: CASSRDRVGEQYF
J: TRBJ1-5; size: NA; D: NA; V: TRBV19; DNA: TGTGCCAGTAGTACCCACAGGGCCCCACGGGAGCCCCAGCATTTT; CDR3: CASSTHRAPREPQHF
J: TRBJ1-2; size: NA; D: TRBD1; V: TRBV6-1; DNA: TGTGCCAGCAGTGCCGGGACAGGCAACTACTATGGCTACACCTTC; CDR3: CASSAGTGNYYGYTF
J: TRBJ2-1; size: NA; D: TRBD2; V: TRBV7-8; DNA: TGTGCCAGCAGCTCGTCCGGGACTACCTCGACCTACAATGAGCAGTTCTTC; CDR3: CASSSSGTTSTYNEQFF
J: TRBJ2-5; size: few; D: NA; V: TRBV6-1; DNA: TGTGCCAGCAGGACGGGAGTGGGGACCCAGTACTTC; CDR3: CASRTGVGTQYF
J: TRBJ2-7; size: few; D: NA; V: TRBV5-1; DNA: TGCGCCAGCAGCTCCGAATCCAGGTGGAGAGGGTCCTACGAGCAGTACTTC; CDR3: CASSSESRWRGSYEQYF
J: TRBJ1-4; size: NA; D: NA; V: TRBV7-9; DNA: TGTGCCAGCAGCTTCCCGAGTACAACTAATGAAAAACTGTTTTTT; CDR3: CASSFPSTTNEKLFF
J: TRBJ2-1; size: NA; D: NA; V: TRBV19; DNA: TGTGCCAGTAGCACAGGGTGGGGCTCCTACAATGAGCAGTTCTTC; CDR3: CASSTGWGSYNEQFF
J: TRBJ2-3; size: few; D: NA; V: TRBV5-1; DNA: TGCGCCAGCAGCTTCCAGGGGTCAGATACGCAGTATTTT; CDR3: CASSFQGSDTQYF
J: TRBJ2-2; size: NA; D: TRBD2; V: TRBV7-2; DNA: TGTGCCAGCAGCGCCATCTCACTAGCGGGGTCAACCGGGGAGCTGTTTTTT; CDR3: CASSAISLAGSTGELFF
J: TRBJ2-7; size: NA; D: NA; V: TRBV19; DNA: TGTGCCAGTACTCCGGACAGAAGCTCCTACGAGCAGTACTTC; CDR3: CASTPDRSSYEQYF
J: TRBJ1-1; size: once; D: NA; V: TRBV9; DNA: TGTGCCAGCACAGTAGGGGAGGGGAGGACTGAAGCTTTCTTT; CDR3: CASTVGEGRTEAFF
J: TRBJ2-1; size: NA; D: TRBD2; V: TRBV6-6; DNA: TGTGCCAGCAGCCGCGGTGGGGGGCGGGAGGGGCAGTTCTTC; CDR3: CASSRGGGREGQFF
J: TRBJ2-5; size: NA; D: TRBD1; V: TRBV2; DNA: TGTGCCAGCAGGTTGGACAGGACCAAAGAGACCCAGTACTTC; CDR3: CASRLDRTKETQYF
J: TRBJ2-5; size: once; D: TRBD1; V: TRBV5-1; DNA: TGCGCCAGTTCCACAGGGGATCAAGAGACCCAGTACTTC; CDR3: CASSTGDQETQYF
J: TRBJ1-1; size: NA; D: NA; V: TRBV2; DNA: TGTGCCAGCAGTCCCCTATGGGGGGACACTGAAGCTTTCTTT; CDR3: CASSPLWGDTEAFF
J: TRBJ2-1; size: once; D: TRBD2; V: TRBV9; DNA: TGTGCCAGCACCTTGACGGGTAGCGGGAGTGTTAATGAGCAGTTCTTC; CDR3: CASTLTGSGSVNEQFF
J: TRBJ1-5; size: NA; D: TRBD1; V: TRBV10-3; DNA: TGTGCCATCAGTGAACGACAGGGCTCTCAGCCCCAGCATTTT; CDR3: CAISERQGSQPQHF
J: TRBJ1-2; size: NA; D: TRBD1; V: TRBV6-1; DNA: TGTGCCACCGGGACAGGGGGGCTTGGCTACACCTTC; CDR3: CATGTGGLGYTF
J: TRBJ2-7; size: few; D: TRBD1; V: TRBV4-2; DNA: TGTGCCAGCAGCCAAGGACAGGGAAATAGGTACGAGCAGTACTTC; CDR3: CASSQGQGNRYEQYF
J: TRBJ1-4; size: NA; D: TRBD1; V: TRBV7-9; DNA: TGTGCCAGCAGTCCCACAGGGGGCGCTAATGAAAAACTGTTTTTT; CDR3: CASSPTGGANEKLFF
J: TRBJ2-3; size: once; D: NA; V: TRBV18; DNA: TGTGCCAGCTCCCTTGACACGGTCGGCACGCAGTATTTT; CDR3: CASSLDTVGTQYF
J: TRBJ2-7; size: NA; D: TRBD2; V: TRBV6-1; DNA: TGTGCCAGCAGAGTTGGCGGGAGTAGCTACGAGCAGTACTTC; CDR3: CASRVGGSSYEQYF
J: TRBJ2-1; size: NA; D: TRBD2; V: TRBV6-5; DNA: TGTGCCAGCAGCCTAAGCGGGGGCTCCTACAATGAGCAGTTCTTC; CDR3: CASSLSGGSYNEQFF
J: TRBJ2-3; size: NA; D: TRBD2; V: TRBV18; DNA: TGTGCCAGCTCACCACGGGGCGGGAGTTACACAGATACGCAGTATTTT; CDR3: CASSPRGGSYTDTQYF
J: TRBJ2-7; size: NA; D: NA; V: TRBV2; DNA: TGTGCCAGCAGGAGACAGCCAACATACGAGCAGTACTTC; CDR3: CASRRQPTYEQYF
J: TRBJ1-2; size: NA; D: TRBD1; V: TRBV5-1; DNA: TGCGCCAGCAGCCCTACGGACAGGGGGCACTATGGCTACACCTTC; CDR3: CASSPTDRGHYGYTF
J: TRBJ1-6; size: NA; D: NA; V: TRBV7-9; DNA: TGTGCCAGCAGCAACAGGGAAAATAATTCACCCCTCCACTTT; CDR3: CASSNRENNSPLHF
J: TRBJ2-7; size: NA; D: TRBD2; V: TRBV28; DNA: TGTGCCAGCGGAACTAGCGGGGGGGGTAACGAGCAGTACTTC; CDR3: CASGTSGGGNEQYF
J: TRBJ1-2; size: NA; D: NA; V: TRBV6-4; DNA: TGTGCCAGCAGCACCACAGGACCCGATGGCTACACCTTC; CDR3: CASSTTGPDGYTF
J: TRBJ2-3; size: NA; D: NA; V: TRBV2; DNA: TGTGCCAGCACCAACCCGGGGATTAGCACAGATACGCAGTATTTT; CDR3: CASTNPGISTDTQYF
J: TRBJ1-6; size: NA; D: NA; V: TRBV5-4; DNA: TGTGCCAGCAGCTTGGGACATTCCCAAGCACCCCTCCACTTT; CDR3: CASSLGHSQAPLHF
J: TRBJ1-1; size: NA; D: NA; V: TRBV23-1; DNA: TGCGCCAGCAGTCAATCGGAGGCCACAAAGAACACTGAAGCTTTCTTT; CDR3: CASSQSEATKNTEAFF
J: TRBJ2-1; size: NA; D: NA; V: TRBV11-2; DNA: TGTGCCAGCAGCCACACGACAGTCAGCTACAATGAGCAGTTCTTC; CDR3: CASSHTTVSYNEQFF
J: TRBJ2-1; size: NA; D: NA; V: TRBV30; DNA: TGTGCCTGGAACCGGGACACAATATACAATGAGCAGTTCTTC; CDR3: CAWNRDTIYNEQFF
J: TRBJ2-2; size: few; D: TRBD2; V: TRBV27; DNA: TGTGCCAGCAGTTTGCCTAGCGGGGGCGGGAACACCGGGGAGCTGTTTTTT; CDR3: CASSLPSGGGNTGELFF
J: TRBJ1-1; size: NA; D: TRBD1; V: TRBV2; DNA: TGTGCCAGCAGGGAAAGGGGGCTTGTCACTGAAGCTTTCTTT; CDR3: CASRERGLVTEAFF
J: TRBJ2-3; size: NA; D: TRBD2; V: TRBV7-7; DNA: TGTGCTAGCAGCACTAGCGGCACAGATACGCAGTATTTT; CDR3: CASSTSGTDTQYF
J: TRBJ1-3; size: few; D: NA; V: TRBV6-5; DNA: TGTGCCAGCAGTTACTCGAACCGGGCTGGAAACACCATATATTTT; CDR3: CASSYSNRAGNTIYF
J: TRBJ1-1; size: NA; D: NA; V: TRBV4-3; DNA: TGCGCCAGCAGCCAAGAATCCATCGAAATAACAGGGAGGGTACGCACTGAAGCTTTCTTT; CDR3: CASSQESIEITGRVRTEAFF
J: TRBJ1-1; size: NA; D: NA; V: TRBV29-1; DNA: TGCAGCGTTCACCGCTTAGCCCTGAACACTGAAGCTTTCTTT; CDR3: CSVHRLALNTEAFF
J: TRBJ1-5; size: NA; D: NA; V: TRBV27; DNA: TGTGCCAGCAGTTTATCGAGATCGGGGCCCCAGCATTTT; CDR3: CASSLSRSGPQHF
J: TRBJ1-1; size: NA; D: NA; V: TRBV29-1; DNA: TGCAGCGCCAAGACAGGGAACACTGAAGCTTTCTTT; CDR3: CSAKTGNTEAFF
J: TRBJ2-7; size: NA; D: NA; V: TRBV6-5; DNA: TGCCGGAACTACCCACGTTGTGGATACGAGCAGTACTTC; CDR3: CRNYPRCGYEQYF
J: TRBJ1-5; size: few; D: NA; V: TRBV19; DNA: TGTGCCAGTAGACGGACAGATAGCAATCAGCCCCAGCATTTT; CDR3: CASRRTDSNQPQHF
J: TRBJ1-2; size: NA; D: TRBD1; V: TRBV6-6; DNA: TGTGCCAGCAGTTATTACGACAGGGATTATGGCTACACCTTC; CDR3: CASSYYDRDYGYTF
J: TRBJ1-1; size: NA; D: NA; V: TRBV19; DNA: TGTGCCAGTAGTATAATTCGGAGAGTAAACACTGAAGCTTTCTTT; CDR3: CASSIIRRVNTEAFF
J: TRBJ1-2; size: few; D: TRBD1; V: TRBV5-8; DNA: TGTGCCAGCAGCTTCAGGGGGTTGGAATATGGCTACACCTTC; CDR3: CASSFRGLEYGYTF